These T cell receptor beta chains were read from a single sample in a study of PD-L1 blockade in urothelial cancer. The method was immunoSEQ multiplex PCR; TCRdb's version includes in-frame clones alone and lacks a portion of them. The sample records tens of thousands of clones, under 90% being singletons. The material sequenced was PBMCs, taken around atezolizumab (anti-PD-L1) treatment. The receptors stem from a man in his forties with urothelial cancer. The CDR3 runs from the conserved cysteine through the conserved F or W. D genes are given only for firm matches. Only part of the rows carry a size: once, few, many, or a class if the clone is expanded.

D gene	V gene	J gene	clone size	CDR3 DNA	CDR3 protein
-	TRBV10-2	TRBJ1-2	-	TGCGCCAGCAGTGAAAACTCGGGGGGCCACAGGACTTCTGGCTACACCTTC	CASSENSGGHRTSGYTF
TRBD1	TRBV30	TRBJ1-2	-	TGTGCCTGGAGTACAGGGGCTCGGGGCTACACCTTC	CAWSTGARGYTF
TRBD1	TRBV4-1	TRBJ1-2	-	TGCGCCAGCACCTTGGGGGGACAGGCCCATTTTAATGATGGCTACACCTTC	CASTLGGQAHFNDGYTF
-	TRBV6-4	TRBJ2-3	-	TGTGCCAGCAGTGCGGAGGGGGGGGATACGCAGTATTTT	CASSAEGGDTQYF
TRBD2	TRBV10-3	TRBJ2-7	once	TGTGCCATCAGGTTGCGGGAGGCTGAATCCTACGAGCAGTACTTC	CAIRLREAESYEQYF
TRBD2	TRBV14	TRBJ2-1	-	TGTGCCAGCAGCCAAGATTACCAGGGCGGGAGCTCCTACAATGAGCAGTTCTTC	CASSQDYQGGSSYNEQFF
-	TRBV30	TRBJ2-1	once	TGTGCCTGGAGTAAAACAGGGTCGGATGAGCAGTTCTTC	CAWSKTGSDEQFF
-	TRBV28	TRBJ2-7	-	TGTGCCAGCAGTTCCCTCTACGAGCAGTACTTC	CASSSLYEQYF
TRBD2	TRBV15	TRBJ2-7	-	TGTGCCACCAGTGTTGGGACTAGCGGACTCTACGAGCAGTACTTC	CATSVGTSGLYEQYF
-	TRBV6-1	TRBJ2-7	-	TGTGCCAGCAGCCGGGGAGCGGGCGGCTCCTACGAGCAGTACTTC	CASSRGAGGSYEQYF
TRBD2	TRBV6-5	TRBJ2-7	once	TGTGCCAGCAGTTACCCCTCGGGGGGGTTAGAGTACTTC	CASSYPSGGLEYF
TRBD2	TRBV28	TRBJ2-1	few	TGTGCCAGCAGTTTGGCGGGAGAGGCCTACAATGAGCAGTTCTTC	CASSLAGEAYNEQFF
TRBD1	TRBV27	TRBJ2-1	-	TGTGCCAGCAGTACTTCCTTACTCCGGGACAGGGTGCCCTACAATGAGCAGTTCTTC	CASSTSLLRDRVPYNEQFF
-	TRBV10-3	TRBJ2-7	-	TGTGCCATCAGTGAGTCGGGCTACTCTTACGAGCAGTACTTC	CAISESGYSYEQYF
-	TRBV5-4	TRBJ1-2	-	TGTGCCAGCAGCTATGCCGGACGGGAAAACTATGGCTACACCTTC	CASSYAGRENYGYTF
-	TRBV6-5	TRBJ2-1	-	TGTGCCAGCAGTTACTCGACAGCAGGAGGGTACAATGAGCAGTTCTTC	CASSYSTAGGYNEQFF